The 3 T cell receptor beta chains reported below all come from one sample, sequenced in a study of early T cells in non-severe SARS-CoV-2 infection. TCRdb redid the calling of the 5' RACE reads with MiXCR, one entry per CDR3 protein. The table records under 50,000 distinct CDR3 sequences, about 4% of them present only once. Material: whole blood. The receptors shown here come from an adult who was a healthcare worker with PCR-confirmed SARS-CoV-2 infection or an uninfected control (not recorded which).

This clonotype was observed many times. The chain combines TRBV6-1 with TRBJ1-2, with 11 bases lining up with TRBD1. CDR1 and CDR2 (germline): MNHNS, SASEGT. Unmatched junction bases numbered 5, after V lost 8 bases and J lost 6 bases. This CDR3 has 13 amino acids. CDR3 sequence reads: CASWTGGENGYTF. In nucleotides, the CDR3 is TGTGCCAGCTGGACAGGGGGCGAGAATGGCTACACCTTC.

This clonotype has more than one count but fewer than ten. The rearrangement links TRBV7-3 to TRBJ2-2; D not certain. V lost 8 bases and J 3 bases, leaving 7 bases between the germline ends. The CDR3 runs 12 residues. In germline, CDR1 is SGHTA, CDR2 FQGTGA. CDR3 region: CASGRDTGELFF. The CDR3 nucleotides read TGTGCCAGCGGCCGGGACACCGGGGAGCTGTTTTTT. The whole variable domain, remainder taken from reference TRBV7-3 and TRBJ2-2, is GAGVSQTPSNKVTEKGKYVELRCDPISGHTALYWYRQSLGQGPEFLIYFQGTGAADDSGLPNDRFFAVRPEGSVSTLKIQRTERGDSAVYLCASGRDTGELFFGEGSRLTVL.

Many counts were recorded for this clonotype. The J gene is TRBJ2-6, the V gene TRBV3-1; the match to TRBD1 covers 8 bases. The J segment lost 2 bases and the V segment lost 3 bases, leaving 3 bases of the junction unmatched. The length of the CDR3 is 16 residues. Germline lookup yields CDR1 LGHDT and CDR2 YNNKEL (reference sequence). DNA of the CDR3: TGTGCCAGCAGCCAGATACAGGGGGCTGGGGCCAACGTCCTGACTTTC. Translation gives CASSQIQGAGANVLTF.